This T cell receptor beta chain stems from a study of T cell responses to AZD1222 COVID-19 vaccine. A word on this clone: Its antigen is undetermined.

The study, taken as a whole, reports: Unmutated variant regions are reportedly the target of nearly half of TCRs that are spike-specific. Samples come after the peak T cell response, not at day 14. White British ancestry dominated among donors, who included more females, and clonal diversity was possibly underestimated. Only six people who got AZD1222 tested seropositive at baseline.

The CDR3 consists of 16 residues. Trimming cost V 1 base and J 1 base, with 13 bases left between them. Germline V gives CDR1 LGHNA, CDR2 YNFKEQ. Profiled with immunoSEQ multiplex PCR; TCRdb holds only in-frame clones, not every one. In the table there are 90,000 to 120,000 clones, roughly 87% of which are singletons. The sequence came from an adult in good health. The chain employs TRBV4-2 and TRBJ1-1, with D hard to call. Sample: peripheral blood, taken on day 0 of AZD1222 vaccination. This CDR3 reads CASSQAAGIPNTEAFF. CDR3 in DNA: TGTGCCAGCAGCCAAGCCGCGGGGATTCCGAACACTGAAGCTTTCTTT.